This T cell receptor (beta chain) was identified in a study of T cell responses to AZD1222 COVID-19 vaccine. The table came from immunoSEQ multiplex PCR; TCRdb's copy has only in-frame clones and leaves some out. Here the sample spans some 180,000 clones, 88% being singletons. In regard to this clone: Its antigen remains unidentified.

Findings of the study overall: Repertoires were collected only later (after the peak T cell response had occurred). The span of vaccine-associated CD4 TCRs extended across spike, with dominance at 160-218 and 743-854. Nearly half of spike-specific TCRs reportedly target variant regions that are unmutated in the B.1.351 and B.1.1.7 variants.

Germline values: CDR1 SGHTA, CDR2 FQGNSA. The CDR3 loop spans 18 amino acids. V lost 1 base, J lost 1 base, and 18 bases lay in between. The sequenced sample was peripheral blood, obtained on day 0 of AZD1222 vaccination. The sequence was collected from an adult in good health. This chain connects TRBV7-2 to TRBJ2-3, with D perhaps matching TRBD1 (6 bases). CDR3 amino acids: CASSLVFRSGAGTDTQYF. The CDR3 DNA follows: TGTGCCAGCAGCTTAGTTTTTCGCTCAGGGGCGGGCACAGATACGCAGTATTTT.